The 7 T cell receptor beta chains given below trace back to one sample, sequenced in a study of T cells in localized non-small cell lung cancer. The method was immunoSEQ multiplex PCR; TCRdb's version includes in-frame clones alone and lacks a portion of them. The data contain fewer than 35,000 clones, approximately 88% of them singletons. Material: peripheral blood, obtained before any cancer treatment. The receptor set was obtained from a female donor of 60 years or more with stage I lung adenocarcinoma.

CDR3 sequence: CASSYSRTAVYGYTF. CDR3 bases: TGTGCCAGCAGTTACTCGAGGACGGCCGTTTATGGCTACACCTTC. The chain recombines TRBV6-9 with TRBJ1-2; D ambiguous. Trimming took off 3 bases at V and 5 bases at J, with 16 bases between the two ends. The germline CDR1 and CDR2 sequences are MNHGY and SVAAGI. The CDR3 loop spans 15 amino acids.

This clone has only one observation. The V and J genes are TRBV7-2 and TRBJ1-1; no clear D gene. Germline lookup yields CDR1 SGHTA and CDR2 FQGNSA. The V end lost 2 bases, the J end lost 0 bases, and 10 bases lay between the germline ends. The CDR3 is made up of 15 amino acids. CDR3 sequence (DNA): TGTGCCAGCAGCTTATTCGTGGGGTTGAACACTGAAGCTTTCTTT. This codes for CASSLFVGLNTEAFF.

This CDR3 is CASMLRATGNTGELFF. In DNA, the CDR3 is TGTGCCAGCATGCTCCGAGCGACTGGGAACACCGGGGAGCTGTTTTTT. V usage is TRBV27 and J usage is TRBJ2-2; no reliable D call. Germline V CDR1 and CDR2: MNHEY, SMNVEV (reference sequence). With 7 bases removed from V and 1 base from J, the gap between germline ends came to 16 bases. The CDR3 is 16 amino acids.

The chain employs TRBV5-1 and TRBJ2-5; D gene ambiguous. This CDR3 has 15 residues. V was cut by 2 bases and J by 2 bases, with 13 bases left in between. The germline CDR1 and CDR2 sequences are SGHRS and YFSETQ. CDR3 nucleotide sequence: TGCGCCAGCAGCTTAAATCCTGGCGGACAAGAGACCCAGTACTTC. Protein: CASSLNPGGQETQYF. The variable domain in full, with the rest retrieved from reference TRBV5-1 and TRBJ2-5, is KAGVTQTPRYLIKTRGQQVTLSCSPISGHRSVSWYQQTPGQGLQFLFEYFSETQRNKGNFPGRFSGRQFSNSRSEMNVSTLELGDSALYLCASSLNPGGQETQYFGPGTRLLVL.

CDR3 residues: CATSRDGGAGETQYF. CDR3 DNA sequence: TGTGCCACCAGCAGAGATGGGGGTGCCGGAGAGACCCAGTACTTC. The chain recombines TRBV15 with TRBJ2-5; TRBD1 or TRBD2 may be the D gene (5 bases each). The CDR3 covers 15 residues. Deletions cut 0 bases from V and 4 bases from J, with 12 bases between. Germline V CDR1 and CDR2: LNHNV, YYDKDF (reference sequence).

This chain links TRBV19 with TRBJ1-5; D is unresolved. V was trimmed by 5 bases and J by 2 bases, leaving 13 bases between them. The CDR3 totals 15 residues. The germline V gene encodes CDR1 LNHDA and CDR2 SQIVND (reference sequence). The CDR3 DNA follows: TGTGCCAGTAGTGCCTTGGGTTCGGGCAATCAGCCCCAGCATTTT. Translation: CASSALGSGNQPQHF.

The CDR3 DNA follows: TGTGCCATCAGTGAGTTCGGACAGGGGGAGAGCGGCTACACCTTC. Encoded protein: CAISEFGQGESGYTF. This chain joins TRBV10-3 and TRBJ1-2; 10 bases line up with TRBD1. Per the germline V gene, CDR1 is ENHRY and CDR2 is SYGVKD. V trimming: 1 base; J trimming: 8 bases; junction bases outside the gene matches: 7. This CDR3 contains 15 residues.